This entry concerns a single T cell receptor (beta chain). Its cognate antigen is unknown. Primers for the PCR totalled 60 Vbeta and 13 Jbeta. Produced via immunoSEQ multiplex PCR; TCRdb's table is partial and in-frame only. The sample has over 130,000 clones, 75% to 85% seen once. The record originates from a study of cytomegalovirus exposure and HLA in healthy donors. Germline V gene sequence: CDR1 SGDLS, CDR2 YYNGEE. V was shortened by 3 bases and J by 5 bases, with 11 bases between the two germline ends. The CDR3 is 13 amino acids. Study-wide results and caveats: Being productive about 90% or about 30% of the time was typical of most TCR beta V segments in an earlier analysis. Apart from CMV serostatus, no immune exposure information was available. Equally common other TCR beta chains were less clonally expanded than HLA-associated ones, a later analysis found.

The TCR was taken from a woman in her thirties or forties in good health and CMV-seropositive. The chain couples TRBV9 to TRBJ2-5; D gene ambiguous. Sequences were obtained from PBMCs. The DNA of the CDR3 is TGTGCCAGCAGCGGGGCGAACGAGGAGACCCAGTACTTC. As protein: CASSGANEETQYF.